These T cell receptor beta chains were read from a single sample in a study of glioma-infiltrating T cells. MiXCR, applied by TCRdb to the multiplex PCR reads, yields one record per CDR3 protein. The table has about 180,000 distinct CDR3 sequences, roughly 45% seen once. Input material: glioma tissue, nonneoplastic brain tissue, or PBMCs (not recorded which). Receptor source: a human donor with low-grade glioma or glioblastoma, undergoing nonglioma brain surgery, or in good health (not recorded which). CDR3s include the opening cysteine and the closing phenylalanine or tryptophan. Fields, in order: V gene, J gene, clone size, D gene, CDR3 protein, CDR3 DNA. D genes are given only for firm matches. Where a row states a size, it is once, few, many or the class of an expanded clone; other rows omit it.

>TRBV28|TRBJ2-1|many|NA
CASSSQDSVNEQFF
TGTGCCAGCAGCTCTCAGGACAGTGTCAATGAGCAGTTCTTC
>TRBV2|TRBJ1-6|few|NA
CASSEQTNSSPLHF
TGTGCCAGCAGTGAACAGACAAACAGCTCACCCCTCCACTTT
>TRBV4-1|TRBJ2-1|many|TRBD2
CASSPVGVASGSRDEQFF
TGCGCCAGCAGCCCTGTTGGAGTCGCTAGCGGGAGTCGGGATGAGCAGTTCTTC
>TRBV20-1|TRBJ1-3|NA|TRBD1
CSSRSADRVTVNTIYF
TGCAGTTCTAGGTCTGCGGACAGGGTTACAGTAAACACCATATATTTT
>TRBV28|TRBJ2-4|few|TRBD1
CASSPRTGLAKNIKYF
TGTGCCAGCAGTCCTAGGACAGGGTTAGCCAAAAACATTAAGTACTTC
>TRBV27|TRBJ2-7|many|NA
CASRSLGDEQYF
TGTGCCAGCAGGTCCCTGGGGGACGAGCAGTACTTC
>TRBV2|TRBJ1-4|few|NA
CASRRSGPGNEKLFF
TGTGCCAGCAGGAGATCAGGGCCTGGTAATGAAAAACTGTTTTTT
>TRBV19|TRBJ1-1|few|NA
CASSMQGRVMNTEAFF
TGTGCCAGTAGTATGCAGGGTAGAGTGATGAACACTGAAGCTTTCTTT
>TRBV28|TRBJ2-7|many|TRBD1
CASSSAGQVNEQYF
TGTGCCAGCAGCAGCGCGGGACAGGTCAACGAGCAGTACTTC
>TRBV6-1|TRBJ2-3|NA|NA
CASLGCSRVTDTKYF
TGTGCCAGCCTGGGTTGTAGCAGAGTCACAGATACGAAGTATTTT
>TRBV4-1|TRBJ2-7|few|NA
CASSARQGTEQYF
TGCGCCAGCAGCGCCAGGCAGGGGACCGAGCAGTACTTC
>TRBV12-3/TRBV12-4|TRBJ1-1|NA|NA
CASSLSWGEAFF
TGTGCCAGCAGTTTATCCTGGGGTGAAGCTTTCTTT
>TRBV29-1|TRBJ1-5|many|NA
CSVVTDNNQPQHF
TGCAGCGTTGTAACGGACAACAATCAGCCCCAGCATTTT
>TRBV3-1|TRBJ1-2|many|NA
CASSPDGGNNYGYTF
TGTGCCAGCAGCCCGGACGGGGGGAACAACTATGGCTACACCTTC
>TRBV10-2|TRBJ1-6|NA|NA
CASSQSLGGVDSPLHF
TGCGCCAGCAGTCAGTCATTAGGGGGAGTTGATTCACCCCTCCACTTT
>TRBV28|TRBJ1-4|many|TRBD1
CASSGQGATNEKLFF
TGTGCCAGCAGCGGACAGGGGGCAACTAATGAAAAACTGTTTTTT
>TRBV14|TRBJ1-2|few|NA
CASSQGTTSQVGYTF
TGTGCCAGCAGCCAGGGGACGACGAGCCAGGTTGGCTACACCTTC
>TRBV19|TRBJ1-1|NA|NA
CASSIIPTAKTEAFF
TGTGCCAGTAGCATTATTCCGACAGCAAAAACTGAAGCTTTCTTT
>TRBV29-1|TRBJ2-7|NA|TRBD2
CSVEGSGESYEQYF
TGCAGCGTCGAGGGAAGCGGGGAATCCTACGAGCAGTACTTC
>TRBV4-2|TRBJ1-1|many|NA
CASSQDLGHNTEAFF
TGTGCCAGCAGCCAAGATCTTGGACATAACACTGAAGCTTTCTTT
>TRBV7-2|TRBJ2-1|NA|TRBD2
CASSFGGRRYNEQFF
TGTGCCAGCAGCTTCGGCGGGAGGCGCTACAATGAGCAGTTCTTC
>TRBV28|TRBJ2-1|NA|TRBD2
CASSFQGALAGGRGYNEQFF
TGTGCCAGCAGTTTCCAGGGGGCTCTAGCGGGAGGGAGGGGGTACAATGAGCAGTTCTTC
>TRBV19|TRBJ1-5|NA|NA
CASRPHGGNSNQPQHF
TGTGCCAGTAGACCTCACGGGGGGAATAGCAATCAGCCCCAGCATTTT
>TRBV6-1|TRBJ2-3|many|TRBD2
CASRALSGGSTDTQYF
TGTGCCAGCAGGGCCCTCAGCGGGGGCAGCACAGATACGCAGTATTTT
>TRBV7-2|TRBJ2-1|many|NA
CASSLYRGDSRINNEQFF
TGTGCCAGCAGCTTATATCGTGGGGACTCGCGAATCAACAATGAGCAGTTCTTC
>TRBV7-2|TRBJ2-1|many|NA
CASTLVAADEQFF
TGTGCCAGCACCTTAGTGGCAGCCGATGAGCAGTTCTTC
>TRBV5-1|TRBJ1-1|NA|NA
CASSTEGSGWRNTEAFF
TGCGCCAGCAGCACGGAGGGCTCAGGGTGGCGGAACACTGAAGCTTTCTTT
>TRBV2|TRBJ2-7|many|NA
CASSIRIIYEQYF
TGTGCCAGCAGTATCAGGATTATCTACGAGCAGTACTTC
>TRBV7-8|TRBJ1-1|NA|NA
CASRPSVNTEAFF
TGTGCCAGCAGGCCCTCGGTGAACACCGAAGCTTTCTTT
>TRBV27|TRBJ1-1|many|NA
CASSLFGTGNTEAFF
TGTGCCAGCAGTTTATTTGGTACGGGCAACACTGAAGCTTTCTTT
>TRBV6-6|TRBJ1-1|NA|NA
CASSEVMLGGNTEAFF
TGTGCCAGCAGTGAGGTTATGTTGGGGGGGAACACTGAAGCTTTCTTT
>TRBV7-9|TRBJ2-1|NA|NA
CASSLAGPHNERFF
TGTGCCAGCAGCTTAGCGGGGCCCCACAATGAGCGGTTCTTC
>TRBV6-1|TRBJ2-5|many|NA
CASRQIETQYF
TGTGCCAGCAGACAAATAGAGACCCAGTACTTC
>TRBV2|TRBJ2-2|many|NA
CASSGRGGTGELFF
TGTGCCAGCAGTGGAAGGGGAGGCACCGGGGAGCTGTTTTTT
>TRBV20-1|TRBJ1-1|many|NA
CSASDRPTEAFF
TGCAGTGCTAGTGACAGGCCAACTGAAGCTTTCTTT
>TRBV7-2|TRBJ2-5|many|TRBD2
CASGRGSQETQYF
TGTGCCAGCGGGAGGGGCAGCCAAGAGACCCAGTACTTC
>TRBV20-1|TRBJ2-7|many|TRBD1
CSAPDRVFEQYF
TGCAGTGCTCCGGACAGGGTGTTCGAGCAGTACTTC